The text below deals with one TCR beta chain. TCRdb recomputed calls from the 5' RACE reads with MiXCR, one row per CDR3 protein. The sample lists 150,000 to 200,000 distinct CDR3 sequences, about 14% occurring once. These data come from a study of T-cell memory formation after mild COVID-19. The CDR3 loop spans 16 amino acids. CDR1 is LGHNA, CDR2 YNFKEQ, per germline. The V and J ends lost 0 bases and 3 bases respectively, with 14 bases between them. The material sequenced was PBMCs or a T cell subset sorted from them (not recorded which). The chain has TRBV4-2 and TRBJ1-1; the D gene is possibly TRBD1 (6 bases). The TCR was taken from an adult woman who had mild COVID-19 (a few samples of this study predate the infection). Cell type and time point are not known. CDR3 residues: CASSQDSGGMDTEAFF. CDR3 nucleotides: TGTGCCAGCAGCCAAGATAGTGGGGGCATGGACACTGAAGCTTTCTTT.